These T cell receptor beta chains were read from a single sample in a study of human versus mouse CDR3 diversity and MHC coevolution. Profiling relied on immunoSEQ multiplex PCR, and the TCRdb table lists in-frame clones only, not all of them. The table records about 77,000 clones, 80% to 95% of them present only once. Specimen: naive CD4+ T cells from blood. Receptor source: a person aged 25 to 75 in good health. Each CDR3 is given with its conserved first and last residue.

TRBV5-1	14	TRBJ2-7	CASSVRDREYEQYF
TRBV10-3	18	TRBJ2-3	CAIKKLAGDTTSTDTQYF
TRBV19	13	TRBJ2-5	CASSLTGGETQYF
TRBV18	14	NA	CASSSDSSTYEQYF
TRBV6-1	14	TRBJ1-1	CASSRTTGGTEAFF
TRBV6-1	15	TRBJ1-6	CASSEPGWYSSPLHF
TRBV25-1	11	TRBJ2-7	CASSAGYEQYF
TRBV7-9	14	TRBJ1-5	CASSPGTGNQPQHF
TRBV10-3	14	TRBJ1-2	CAISEAGADYGYTF
TRBV2	14	TRBJ1-2	CASSDPGGFYGYTF
TRBV2	13	TRBJ2-4	CASSAGAKNIQYF
TRBV30	15	TRBJ2-5	CAWSSPAGTGETQYF
TRBV30	14	TRBJ2-6	CAWNEGSGANVLTF
TRBV4-2	15	TRBJ2-3	CASSQRPGLLDTQYF
TRBV18	16	TRBJ1-6	CASSPPTGQLNSPLHF
TRBV5-1	14	TRBJ1-1	CASSLNGRNTEAFF